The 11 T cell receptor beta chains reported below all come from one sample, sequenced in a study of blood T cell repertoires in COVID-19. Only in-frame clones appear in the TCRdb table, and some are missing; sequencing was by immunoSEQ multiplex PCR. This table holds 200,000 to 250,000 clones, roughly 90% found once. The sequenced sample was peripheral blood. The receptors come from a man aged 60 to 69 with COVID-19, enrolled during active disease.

CDR3 sequence: CASSPSGGTEAFF. The CDR3 coding sequence is TGTGCCAGCAGCCCCTCAGGGGGCACTGAAGCTTTCTTT. The rearrangement links TRBV7-3 to TRBJ1-1; TRBD1 matches 7 bases. The junction had 4 bases not matched to a gene; V was cut back by 5 bases and J by 4 bases. The germline gives CDR1 SGHTA, CDR2 FQGTGA. There are 13 residues in the CDR3. The full variable domain, in which reference TRBV7-3 and TRBJ1-1 provide the parts outside the CDR3, is GAGVSQTPSNKVTEKGKYVELRCDPISGHTALYWYRQSLGQGPEFLIYFQGTGAADDSGLPNDRFFAVRPEGSVSTLKIQRTERGDSAVYLCASSPSGGTEAFFGQGTRLTVV.

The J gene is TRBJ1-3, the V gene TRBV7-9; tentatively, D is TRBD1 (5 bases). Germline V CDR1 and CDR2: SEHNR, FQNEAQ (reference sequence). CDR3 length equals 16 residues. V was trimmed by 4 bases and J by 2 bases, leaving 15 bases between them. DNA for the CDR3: TGTGCCAGCAGCTCCCCGCGGGACGCAACTGGAAACACCATATATTTT. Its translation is CASSSPRDATGNTIYF.

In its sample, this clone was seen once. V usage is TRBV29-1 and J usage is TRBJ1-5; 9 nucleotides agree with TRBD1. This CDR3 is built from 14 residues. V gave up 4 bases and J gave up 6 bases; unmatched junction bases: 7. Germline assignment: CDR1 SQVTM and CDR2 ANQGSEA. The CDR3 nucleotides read TGCAGCGTTGCCGGACAGGGGTTAAGTCAGCCCCAGCATTTT. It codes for CSVAGQGLSQPQHF.

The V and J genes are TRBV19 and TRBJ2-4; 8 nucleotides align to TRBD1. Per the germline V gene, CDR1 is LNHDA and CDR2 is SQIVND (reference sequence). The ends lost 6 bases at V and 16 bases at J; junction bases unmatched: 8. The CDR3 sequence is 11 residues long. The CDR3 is CASSTGQGSYF. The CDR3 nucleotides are TGTGCCAGTAGCACCGGACAGGGTTCATACTTC.

This CDR3 reads CASRGQPYGYTF. In nucleotides, the CDR3 is TGTGCCAGCAGGGGACAGCCATATGGCTACACCTTC. The chain couples TRBV2 to TRBJ1-2; 7 nucleotides match TRBD1. CDR3 size: 12 residues. Germline lookup yields CDR1 SNHLY and CDR2 FYNNEI. V shed 6 bases and J 5 bases; nucleotides not matched to a gene: 3.

CDR3 DNA sequence: TGTGCCAGCTCATCGACAGGGGGCACCGGGGAGCTGTTTTTT. Protein sequence: CASSSTGGTGELFF. This chain links TRBV18 with TRBJ2-2, with 9 bases matching TRBD1. CDR3 length equals 14 residues. Germline CDR1 is KGHSH and CDR2 is LQKENI. V dropped 5 bases and J dropped 4; count of bases not matched to a gene: 2.

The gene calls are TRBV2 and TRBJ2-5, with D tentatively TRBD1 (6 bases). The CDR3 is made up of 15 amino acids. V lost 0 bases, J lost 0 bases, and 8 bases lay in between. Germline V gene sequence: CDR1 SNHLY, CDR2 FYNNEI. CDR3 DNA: TGTGCCAGCAGTGAAGCTGGGACATACCAAGAGACCCAGTACTTC. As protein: CASSEAGTYQETQYF.

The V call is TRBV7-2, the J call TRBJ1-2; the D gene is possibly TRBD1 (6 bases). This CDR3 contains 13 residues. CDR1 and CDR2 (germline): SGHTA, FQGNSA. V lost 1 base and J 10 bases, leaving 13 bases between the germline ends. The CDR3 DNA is TGTGCCAGCAGCTTAGACAGGGTAAAGTCCTACACCTTC. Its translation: CASSLDRVKSYTF.

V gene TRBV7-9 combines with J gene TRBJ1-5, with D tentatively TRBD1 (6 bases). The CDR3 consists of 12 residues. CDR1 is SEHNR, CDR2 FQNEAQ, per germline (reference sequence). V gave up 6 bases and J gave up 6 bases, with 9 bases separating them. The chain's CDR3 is CASSSGVQPQHF. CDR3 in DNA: TGTGCCAGCAGTTCAGGGGTTCAGCCCCAGCATTTT.

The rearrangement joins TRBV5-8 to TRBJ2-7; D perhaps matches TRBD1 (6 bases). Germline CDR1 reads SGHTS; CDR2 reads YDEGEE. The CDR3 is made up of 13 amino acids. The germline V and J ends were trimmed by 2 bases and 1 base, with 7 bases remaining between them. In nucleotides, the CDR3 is TGTGCCAGCAGCTTAGACAGGTCCTACGAGCAGTACTTC. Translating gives CASSLDRSYEQYF.

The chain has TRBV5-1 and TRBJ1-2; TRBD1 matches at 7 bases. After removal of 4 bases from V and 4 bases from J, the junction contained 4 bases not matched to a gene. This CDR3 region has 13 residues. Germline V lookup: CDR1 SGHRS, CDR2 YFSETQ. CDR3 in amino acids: CASSPGQTYGYTF. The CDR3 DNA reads TGCGCCAGCAGCCCGGGACAGACCTATGGCTACACCTTC.